This passage covers 21 T cell receptor beta chains from one sample sequenced in a study of control samples from healthy donors and cancer patients. Produced via immunoSEQ multiplex PCR; TCRdb's table is partial and in-frame only. This sample has roughly 20,000 clones; 82% occur once, and the top ten carry 25% to 30%. What was sequenced was PBMCs. The origin of the receptors is an older man with head and neck cancer.

V is TRBV4-2 and J is TRBJ1-2, with 9 bases lining up with TRBD1. The J segment lost 0 bases and the V segment lost 4 bases, leaving 6 bases of the junction unmatched. The germline gives CDR1 LGHNA, CDR2 YNFKEQ. This CDR3 has 16 amino acids. The CDR3 DNA is TGTGCCAGCAGCCGTGACAGGGGGGGAACTAACTATGGCTACACCTTC. Translation gives CASSRDRGGTNYGYTF.

The rearrangement links TRBV7-2 to TRBJ1-2; D might be TRBD1 (5 bases). The CDR3 has 15 amino acids. The germline V and J ends were trimmed by 7 bases and 1 base, with 16 bases remaining between them. Per germline, CDR1 SGHTA and CDR2 FQGNSA. The CDR3 nucleotides are TGTGCCAGCACCCCTGGGGCAGGGATTAACTATGGCTACACCTTC. Encoded protein: CASTPGAGINYGYTF. The full variable domain, completed using reference TRBV7-2 and TRBJ1-2, is GAGVSQSPSNKVTEKGKDVELRCDPISGHTALYWYRQSLGQGLEFLIYFQGNSAPDKSGLPSDRFSAERTGGSVSTLTIQRTQQEDSAVYLCASTPGAGINYGYTFGSGTRLTVV.

V usage is TRBV27 and J usage is TRBJ2-7, with 9 bases fitting TRBD2. Germline V CDR1 and CDR2: MNHEY, SMNVEV (reference sequence). J lost 3 bases, V lost 4 bases, and 7 bases had no gene match. The CDR3 consists of 15 residues. The DNA for the CDR3 is TGTGCCAGCAGTTCTAGCGGGGCGACTTTCTACGAGCAGTACTTC. Protein sequence: CASSSSGATFYEQYF.

In this sample, this clone turned up once. The V call is TRBV9, the J call TRBJ2-3; a weak D match, TRBD2 (6 bases). Germline V CDR1 and CDR2: SGDLS, YYNGEE. V lost 4 bases and J 5 bases, leaving 11 bases between the germline ends. This CDR3 is built from 13 residues. The CDR3 DNA reads TGTGCCAGCAGCCCCGGGACTTTAGATACGCAGTATTTT. Translating gives CASSPGTLDTQYF.

This sequence joins TRBV3-1 (or the pseudogene TRBV3-2) and TRBJ2-1; possible D gene TRBD1, 5 bases. Trimming shortened V by 3 bases and J by 8 bases, and 11 bases separated the two germline ends. This CDR3 has 13 amino acids. The germline CDR1 and CDR2 sequences are LGHDT and YNNKEL (reference sequence). Here the CDR3 reads CASSQGHTYEQFF. CDR3 in DNA: TGTGCCAGCAGCCAGGGGCATACATATGAGCAGTTCTTC.

DNA of the CDR3: TGTGCCAGCTCACCAAACAGGGGGCAGGATTCACCCCTCCACTTT. Residues: CASSPNRGQDSPLHF. This chain uses TRBV18 with TRBJ1-6, with TRBD1 matching 9 bases. Germline V gene sequence: CDR1 KGHSH, CDR2 LQKENI. The CDR3 covers 15 residues. With V trimmed by 2 bases and J by 8 bases, 4 bases remained unmatched.

In DNA form, the CDR3 reads TGTGCCTGGACCCCAGAGTACCCCTATGGCTACACCTTC. Translated, it gives CAWTPEYPYGYTF. The V gene is TRBV30, the J gene TRBJ1-2; D unresolved. CDR1 is GTSNPN and CDR2 is SVGIG in the germline V gene (reference sequence). V lost 4 bases and J 4 bases, leaving 13 bases between the germline ends. This CDR3 comprises 13 residues.

To note about this clone: The junction and the germline gene differ at one end; a read error may be behind it. Additional DNA sequences in this sample encode the identical CDR3. The rearrangement links TRBV6-2 or TRBV6-3 to TRBJ1-5, with no clear D. The CDR3 runs to 12 residues. CDR1 MNHEY and CDR2 SVGEGT come from the germline V gene. The CDR3 region has the DNA TGTGCCAGCAGTTCGGTGCCCCAGCCTCAGCATTTT. It yields the protein CASSSVPQPQHF.

The J gene is TRBJ1-6, the V gene TRBV6-9; unclear D gene. The CDR3 is 16 residues long. Germline CDR1 is MNHGY and CDR2 is SVAAGI. The V end was cut by 2 bases, the J end by 7 bases, with 15 bases between. The CDR3 DNA follows: TGTGCCAGCAGTTATATTCCCTCAAACACGAATTCACCCCTCCACTTT. Amino acid sequence: CASSYIPSNTNSPLHF.

The chain employs TRBV5-1 and TRBJ2-7; 8 bases are a match to TRBD2. Trimming cost V 2 bases and J 4 bases; bases outside gene matches: 8. The CDR3 spans 15 residues. The germline gives CDR1 SGHRS, CDR2 YFSETQ. The DNA for the CDR3 is TGCGCCAGCAGCTTAAGGACTAGCCGACCTTACGAGCAGTACTTC. Translating it yields CASSLRTSRPYEQYF.

This chain uses TRBV5-1 with TRBJ1-2; TRBD1 matches at 7 bases. Germline V gene data show CDR1 as SGHRS and CDR2 as YFSETQ. With 2 bases clipped from V and 1 base from J, the junction kept 5 bases outside the gene matches. The CDR3 has 15 amino acids. Here the CDR3 reads CASSLNRGYNYGYTF. DNA for the CDR3: TGCGCCAGCAGCTTAAACAGGGGTTATAACTATGGCTACACCTTC.

This sequence joins TRBV7-9 and TRBJ1-5, with 8 bases lining up with TRBD1. With 2 bases clipped from V and 7 bases from J, the junction kept 1 base outside the gene matches. The length of the CDR3 is 13 residues. CDR1 is SEHNR, CDR2 FQNEAQ, per germline (reference sequence). The CDR3 spells CASSLPGGQPQHF. Written as DNA, the CDR3 is TGTGCCAGCAGCTTACCAGGGGGCCAGCCCCAGCATTTT.

In its sample, this clone was seen a few times. This chain links TRBV11-2 with TRBJ1-2, with 9 nucleotides matching TRBD1. The CDR3 extends over 15 amino acids. V lost 5 bases, J lost 2 bases, and 6 bases stayed unmatched. Germline V lookup: CDR1 SGHAT, CDR2 FQNNGV. The CDR3 sequence: CASSPRGTGNYGYTF. CDR3 DNA sequence: TGTGCCAGCAGCCCCAGAGGGACAGGGAACTATGGCTACACCTTC.

The chain is built from TRBV5-4 and TRBJ2-7; no clear D. The V gene lost 0 bases and the J gene lost 6 bases, with 13 bases spanning the gap. Germline V CDR1 and CDR2: SGHNT, YYREEE (reference sequence). The CDR3 runs to 14 residues. This CDR3 reads CASSLDGRSSEQYF. CDR3 DNA sequence: TGTGCCAGCAGCTTGGACGGAAGAAGCTCCGAGCAGTACTTC.

The V and J genes are TRBV6-5 and TRBJ1-2; no reliable D call. The germline V gene encodes CDR1 MNHEY and CDR2 SVGAGI. V was cut by 6 bases and J by 7 bases, with 12 bases left in between. This CDR3 region has 12 residues. CDR3 bases: TGTGCCAGCAGCGCGGGCGCAGGTGGCTACACCTTC. Protein product: CASSAGAGGYTF.

The V gene is TRBV30, the J gene TRBJ1-5; D ambiguous. V was clipped by 0 bases and J by 4 bases, with 7 bases between them. Germline values: CDR1 GTSNPN, CDR2 SVGIG (reference sequence). The CDR3 is made up of 13 amino acids. The CDR3 sequence is CAWSVTVNQPQHF. As DNA, the CDR3 is TGTGCCTGGAGTGTCACAGTAAATCAGCCCCAGCATTTT.

As to this clone: An end of the junction differs from the germline gene, which may be a read error. CDR3 sequence (DNA): TGCGCCAGCGGCTTAGATACAGGGGCTCTGTCGGAGCAGTTCTTC. It is translated as CASGLDTGALSEQFF. The gene calls are TRBV5-1 and TRBJ2-1; 7 nucleotides line up with TRBD1. CDR1 is SGHRS and CDR2 is YFSETQ in the germline V gene. The CDR3 consists of 15 residues.

V and J are TRBV5-4 and TRBJ1-2, with D possibly matching TRBD1 (6 bases). Per the germline V gene, CDR1 is SGHNT and CDR2 is YYREEE (reference sequence). The CDR3 runs to 14 residues. The V end lost 5 bases, the J end lost 6 bases, and 17 bases lay between the germline ends. As DNA, the CDR3 is TGTGCCAGCAGGGCGGACATCGCAGGGGATGGCTACACCTTC. Translation gives CASRADIAGDGYTF.

This chain connects TRBV3-1 (or the pseudogene TRBV3-2) to TRBJ2-3, with 10 bases aligning to TRBD1. The CDR3 has 16 amino acids. Germline CDR1 LGHDT, CDR2 YNNKEL (reference sequence). Losses at the gene ends were 2 bases for V and 4 bases for J; bases not matched to a gene: 6. CDR3 DNA sequence: TGTGCCAGCAGCCAAATTGGGACAGGGGCCGCAGATACGCAGTATTTT. Encoded protein: CASSQIGTGAADTQYF.

The V and J genes are TRBV5-1 and TRBJ1-2, with D perhaps matching TRBD1 (5 bases). In germline, CDR1 is SGHRS, CDR2 YFSETQ. V lost 0 bases to trimming and J lost 4 bases, with 10 bases between them. The CDR3 runs to 14 residues. This CDR3 reads CASSLGDSTYGYTF. The CDR3 DNA is TGCGCCAGCAGCTTGGGAGACAGTACCTATGGCTACACCTTC.

V usage is TRBV5-1 and J usage is TRBJ2-1; tentative D call: TRBD1 (6 bases). There are 14 residues in the CDR3. In germline, CDR1 is SGHRS, CDR2 YFSETQ. V lost 3 bases and J 4 bases, leaving 11 bases between the germline ends. The CDR3 region is CASSSLTGYNEQFF. CDR3 sequence (DNA): TGCGCCAGCAGCTCCCTGACAGGATACAATGAGCAGTTCTTC.